The clone carrying this TCR beta chain appeared many times. Germline V gene data show CDR1 as SEHNR and CDR2 as FQNEAQ (reference sequence). Deletions cut 5 bases from V and 3 bases from J, with 14 bases between. The CDR3 covers 15 residues. The record originates from a study of CD8 T cells in ankylosing spondylitis. One entry per CDR3 protein, called by TCRdb with MiXCR from the 5' RACE reads. The sample has 210,000 or so distinct CDR3 sequences, 8.2% seen once; the top ten hold 4.8%. The chain links TRBV7-9 to TRBJ2-1, with a possible D match to TRBD2 (6 bases). Sequenced input: blood, either unsorted or a sorted T cell fraction (not recorded which). The sequence came from a female donor with ankylosing spondylitis or in good health (not recorded which). The CDR3 region has the DNA TGTGCCAGCAGCCCGGGACTGGGAATCTACAATGAGCAGTTCTTC. Protein: CASSPGLGIYNEQFF.